This T cell receptor beta chain was documented in a study of blood T cell repertoires in COVID-19. Study overall: Samples taken during acute and convalescent COVID-19 were collected in the United States, Italy and Spain. Nucleic acid was either cDNA or gDNA, and it came from T cells, B-cell-depleted T cells, or PBMCs.

Authors' data handling: By means of reference gene primer amplification, nucleated cell counts were estimated. Using immunoSEQ multiplex PCR, the repertoire was profiled, and TCRdb retains in-frame clones only, with some absent. V and J calls plus clone size are reproduced from that table; the DNA served to infer D and trimming. The sample has over 300,000 clones; 85% to 90% are singletons. From germline, CDR1 is SGHTS and CDR2 YDEGEE. The CDR3 has 17 residues. V was clipped by 1 base and J by 7 bases; unmatched bases: 11. Which cohort a participant joined came from the clinical history participants gave.

The source is a woman in her late teens or twenties who had recovered from COVID-19. This chain joins TRBV5-8 and TRBJ1-5; TRBD1 agrees at 10 bases. Specimen: PBMCs or T cells enriched from blood (not recorded which). CDR3 sequence: CASSLFPGTGVGQPQHF. The CDR3 DNA reads as TGTGCCAGCAGCTTGTTCCCCGGGACAGGGGTGGGACAGCCCCAGCATTTT.